This note documents a single TCR beta chain sequence. Its antigen remains unidentified. This sample was taken from a study of post-analysis software for immune sequencing data. CDR1 is SNHLY and CDR2 is FYNNEI in the germline V gene. CDR3 length: 17 amino acids. Trimming took off 8 bases at V and 0 bases at J, with 20 bases between the two ends. Sequencing libraries made from TCR beta cDNA carried unique molecular identifiers. TCRdb re-derived calls from the PCR reads in MiXCR, one entry per CDR3 protein. The sample contains roughly 400,000 distinct CDR3 sequences, less than 40% of which appear only once. Findings and caveats of the study: TRBV segments more frequent in patients than in controls numbered five and included TRBV5-6, TRBV5-1 and TRBV20-1. Diversity measured as normalized Chao1 was significantly lower in multiple sclerosis patients than in controls.

This sequence joins TRBV2 and TRBJ2-1; D is perhaps TRBD2 (6 bases). The source of this sequence is a girl aged 2 to 9 with multiple sclerosis. Sequences were obtained from blood. The CDR3 coding sequence is TGTGCCAGCTCGGGACTTGTCTCCACCTTCTCCTACAATGAGCAGTTCTTC. Translating it yields CASSGLVSTFSYNEQFF.